The clone carrying this TCR beta chain appeared once. The sample is drawn from a study of blood T cell repertoires in COVID-19. Study summary: The United States, Italy and Spain were the sources of the acute and convalescent COVID-19 samples. T cells, B-cell-depleted T cells, or PBMCs provided the cDNA or gDNA that served as material.

Sequencing used immunoSEQ multiplex PCR; TCRdb keeps in-frame clones, though not all of them. The sample includes 150,000 to 200,000 clones, 85% seen only once; the top ten take around 6.2%. V lost 2 bases, J lost 8 bases, and 4 bases stayed unmatched. This CDR3 has 14 amino acids. CDR1 is WSHSY, CDR2 SAAADI, per germline. Participant age was roughly 18 to 89 years, and participants resided in fewer than 25 US areas. Either two negative PCRs, clearance, or symptom resolution qualified Cohort 3 donors as recovered. The sequence was obtained from a man aged 35 to 55 who had recovered from COVID-19. V and J are TRBV10-2 and TRBJ2-3, with 10 bases lining up with TRBD2. Sequences were obtained from PBMCs or T cells enriched from blood (not recorded which). The CDR3 coding sequence is TGCGCCAGCAGTGAGCTAGCGGGGGTTCCTACGCAGTATTTT. Translation gives CASSELAGVPTQYF.